Listed here are 26 T cell receptor beta chains from one sample, sequenced in a study of T cell clusters in autoimmune cytopenias. Each sample's input was about 250 ng genomic DNA, 40,000 or so genome equivalents. TRB rearrangements were amplified by touch-down multiplex PCR with mixed TRB-A/B primers. TCRdb re-analyzed the multiplex PCR reads; it lists each CDR3 protein once, without DNA. The sample table sets out around 2,000 distinct CDR3 sequences. The material sequenced was peripheral blood. The receptors were sampled from a human donor with an autoimmune cytopenia or autoimmune hepatitis (not recorded which).

This clonotype registers medium-sized by frequency. This chain connects TRBV18 to TRBJ2-5; TCRdb reports TRBD2, a call that lacks DNA to check it against. Per the germline V gene, CDR1 is KGHSH and CDR2 is LQKENI. CDR3 length: 13 residues. CDR3 amino acids: CASSFTREETQYF.

The CDR3 protein is CASSLGPGDIQYF. This rearrangement joins TRBV5-1 to TRBJ2-4. The CDR3 contains 13 residues. Germline values: CDR1 SGHRS, CDR2 YFSETQ.

This clonotype ranks as medium-sized in terms of frequency. This sequence joins TRBV19 and TRBJ1-1; TCRdb lists TRBD1, though no DNA is available to test this call. This CDR3 region has 14 residues. CDR1 and CDR2 (germline): LNHDA, SQIVND (reference sequence). CDR3 region: CASTGQGWNTEAFF.

The chain couples TRBV11-2 to TRBJ1-1; the D gene TCRdb calls, TRBD1, cannot be checked with no DNA. From germline, CDR1 is SGHAT and CDR2 FQNNGV. This CDR3 contains 15 residues. The CDR3 sequence is CASSLPRTGRTEAFF.

The rearrangement joins TRBV5-4 to TRBJ2-7. The CDR3 runs to 14 residues. CDR1 and CDR2 (germline): SGHNT, YYREEE (reference sequence). The CDR3: CASSRSEISYEQYF.

The J gene is TRBJ1-1, the V gene TRBV19; there is no DNA to check the TCRdb D call of TRBD1. The CDR3 runs to 13 residues. Germline CDR1 LNHDA, CDR2 SQIVND (reference sequence). The CDR3 is CASSIRGSRGAFF.

This chain uses TRBV6-5 with TRBJ1-2; TCRdb calls TRBD1, which cannot be checked without DNA. Per the germline V gene, CDR1 is MNHEY and CDR2 is SVGAGI. The CDR3 has 17 amino acids. The CDR3 loop reads CASSYSGGQGLNYGYTF.

This clonotype registers large by frequency. The rearrangement links TRBV12-3 or TRBV12-4 to TRBJ1-6; absent DNA, TCRdb's TRBD1 call cannot be checked. The length of the CDR3 is 15 residues. CDR3 protein: CASSTMTGPSSPLHF.

The chain recombines TRBV5-1 with TRBJ1-1. CDR3 size: 14 residues. Germline V CDR1 and CDR2: SGHRS, YFSETQ. This CDR3 is CASSLWDGNTEAFF.

This clonotype is identified as medium-sized from frequency. The CDR3 is CASSYPLPGHRNQPQHF. V gene TRBV5-4 combines with J gene TRBJ1-5; the D call from TCRdb, TRBD1, cannot be confirmed without DNA. This CDR3 spans 17 amino acids. Germline V gives CDR1 SGHNT, CDR2 YYREEE (reference sequence).

By frequency, this clonotype registers medium-sized. J is TRBJ1-2 and V is TRBV6-5; TCRdb's assignment of TRBD1 cannot be checked, as there is no DNA. The CDR3 length is 17 residues. Germline V CDR1 and CDR2: MNHEY, SVGAGI. CDR3: CASSYPPGGQGAVGYTF.

This clonotype ranks as medium-sized (0.01 to 0.1%) in terms of frequency. J is TRBJ1-2 and V is TRBV6-2 or TRBV6-3; TCRdb's assignment of TRBD1 cannot be checked, as there is no DNA. The CDR3 covers 13 residues. Germline V gives CDR1 MNHEY, CDR2 SVGEGT. The CDR3 sequence is CASSSGTPPGYTF.

V gene TRBV5-1 combines with J gene TRBJ2-7; TCRdb names TRBD1, which stays unverified in the absence of DNA. This CDR3 has 15 amino acids. The germline CDR1 and CDR2 sequences are SGHRS and YFSETQ. CDR3 amino acids: CASSLRTGGINEQYF.

Judged by frequency, this clonotype is medium-sized. The V gene is TRBV19, the J gene TRBJ1-4; TCRdb designates TRBD1, a call that cannot be tested without DNA. Germline values: CDR1 LNHDA, CDR2 SQIVND (reference sequence). The CDR3 totals 17 residues. CDR3 in amino acids: CASATDRLGVTNEKLFF.

This chain joins TRBV11-2 and TRBJ2-7; with no DNA, the TCRdb D assignment of TRBD1 cannot be verified. Germline V CDR1 and CDR2: SGHAT, FQNNGV. The CDR3 runs to 12 residues. The CDR3 region is CASSLDFGIQYF.

The gene calls are TRBV11-2 and TRBJ2-7; TCRdb lists TRBD2, though no DNA is available to test this call. The CDR3 consists of 16 residues. CDR1 is SGHAT and CDR2 is FQNNGV in the germline V gene. CDR3 protein: CASSLVSSGGPYEQYF.

This clonotype is deemed medium-sized by its frequency. The V call is TRBV19, the J call TRBJ2-3; TCRdb reports TRBD2, a call that lacks DNA to check it against. The CDR3 extends over 13 amino acids. Germline lookup yields CDR1 LNHDA and CDR2 SQIVND (reference sequence). The CDR3: CASSSGRPYTQYF. Based on the CDR3 plus reference TRBV19 and TRBJ2-3, the full variable domain is DGGITQSPKYLFRKEGQNVTLSCEQNLNHDAMYWYRQDPGQGLRLIYYSQIVNDFQKGDIAEGYSVSREKKESFPLTVTSAQKNPTAFYLCASSSGRPYTQYFGPGTRLTVL.

Judged by frequency, this clonotype is medium-sized (0.01 to 0.1%). The chain recombines TRBV5-1 with TRBJ1-2. The CDR3 is made up of 12 amino acids. CDR1 SGHRS and CDR2 YFSETQ come from the germline V gene. CDR3 in amino acids: CASSLDGKGYTF.

Judged by frequency, this clonotype is medium-sized. V is TRBV6-2 or TRBV6-3 and J is TRBJ2-5; TCRdb selects TRBD2, and the lack of DNA leaves this call unchecked. The CDR3 loop spans 11 amino acids. CDR1 and CDR2 from the germline V gene are MNHEY and SVGEGT. The CDR3 reads CASSVAETQYF.

CDR3 sequence reads: CSATPGSSGANVLTF. The genes are TRBV20-1 and TRBJ2-6; TCRdb's D call of TRBD1 is untestable without DNA. The CDR3 loop spans 15 amino acids. Germline V gene data show CDR1 as DFQATT and CDR2 as SNEGSKA (reference sequence).

The chain joins TRBV20-1 to TRBJ2-3; the TCRdb D gene call, TRBD2, has no DNA to confirm it. From germline, CDR1 is DFQATT and CDR2 SNEGSKA (reference sequence). This CDR3 spans 18 amino acids. The CDR3 is CSARGIERGGPSTDTQYF.

Frequency places this clonotype as medium-sized. This chain joins TRBV18 and TRBJ2-5; TCRdb outputs TRBD1, but without DNA this stays unchecked. CDR1 KGHSH and CDR2 LQKENI come from the germline V gene. The CDR3 covers 14 residues. CDR3 region: CASSPRPGEETQYF. The variable domain in full, with the rest retrieved from reference TRBV18 and TRBJ2-5, is NAGVMQNPRHLVRRRGQEARLRCSPMKGHSHVYWYRQLPEEGLKFMVYLQKENIIDESGMPKERFSAEFPKEGPSILRIQQVVRGDSAAYFCASSPRPGEETQYFGPGTRLLVL.

J is TRBJ2-1 and V is TRBV10-2; TCRdb indicates TRBD2, and absent DNA this call remains unverified. The CDR3 has 14 residues. Looked up from germline, CDR1 is WSHSY and CDR2 is SAAADI. The CDR3 loop is CASSDSGTSFEQFF.

J is TRBJ1-1 and V is TRBV12-3 or TRBV12-4. The CDR3 has 13 residues. The CDR3 loop reads CASSLTGNTEAFF.

The rearrangement uses TRBV10-3 and TRBJ2-5. This CDR3 is 13 amino acids long. CDR1 is ENHRY, CDR2 SYGVKD, per germline. The CDR3 is CAISVERDETQYF.

Considering frequency, this clonotype is medium-sized. CDR3 protein: CASRPTDRYGYTF. The V and J genes are TRBV6-5 and TRBJ1-2; TCRdb lists TRBD1, though no DNA is available to test this call. Germline loops: CDR1 MNHEY, CDR2 SVGAGI. CDR3 length equals 13 residues.